The clone carrying this T cell receptor beta chain was detected once. This sample stems from a study of blood T cell repertoires in COVID-19. The wider study: There were acute and convalescent COVID-19 samples, and they came from the United States, Italy and Spain. T cells, B-cell-depleted T cells, or PBMCs provided the cDNA or gDNA that served as material.

This CDR3 comprises 15 residues. The V gene's germline CDR1 is KGHSH and CDR2 LQKENI. V lost 2 bases and J lost 0, with 8 bases in between. In the study's own analysis: Counts of nucleated cells, estimated from reference gene primer amplification, were obtained. Here immunoSEQ multiplex PCR was the method, and the copy in TCRdb shows in-frame clones only, minus some. V and J calls and clone size are as listed in that table; D and trimming were resolved from the DNA. The sample yields tens of thousands of clones, 87% seen once. Sample: peripheral blood. The chain joins TRBV18 to TRBJ1-5; D is unclear. This TCR was sampled from a human donor with acute or convalescent COVID-19. The donor label of this sample is uncertain. The CDR3 sequence is CASSPDTFSNQPQHF. CDR3 nucleotides: TGTGCCAGCTCACCAGACACATTTAGCAATCAGCCCCAGCATTTT.